This T cell receptor beta chain was profiled in a study of regulatory T cells in long-lasting Graves disease. This sample's time point: newly diagnosed GD, antithyroid drugs for less than 3 months. The authors made the TCR library using RNA they extracted from PBMCs. Peripheral blood, around 9 milliliters per patient, was collected in EDTA tubes. The CDR3 contains 11 residues. The germline CDR1 and CDR2 sequences are SQVTM and ANQGSEA. V dropped 3 bases and J dropped 7 bases, with 9 bases sitting between them. General study points: Lower TCR diversity characterized persistent Graves' patients relative to newly diagnosed patients.

The sample holds many counts of this clonotype. The antigen is unknown. Through Arm-PCR of CDR3 regions and iRepertoire HTBI primers, TCR beta libraries were built. TCRdb re-derived calls from the multiplex PCR reads in MiXCR, one entry per CDR3 protein. The table lists over 400,000 distinct CDR3 sequences, less than 15% of them singletons. These data also featured in a second study, about T cells in Graves' hyperthyroidism and ophthalmopathy. From that paper: TCR CDR3 underwent first-round RT-PCR with the HTBI primer set. Ophthalmopathy was separated from stable hyperthyroidism by a 13 V-J model.

The sample in question was peripheral blood mononuclear cells (PBMCs), obtained at new diagnosis, from a patient treated with antithyroid drugs. This clonotype originated in a woman in her fifties or sixties with Graves disease. This chain joins TRBV29-1 and TRBJ2-5; no reliable D call. In DNA, the CDR3 is TGCAGCGTTGAGGCCCGCGGGACCCAGTACTTC. Its protein is CSVEARGTQYF.